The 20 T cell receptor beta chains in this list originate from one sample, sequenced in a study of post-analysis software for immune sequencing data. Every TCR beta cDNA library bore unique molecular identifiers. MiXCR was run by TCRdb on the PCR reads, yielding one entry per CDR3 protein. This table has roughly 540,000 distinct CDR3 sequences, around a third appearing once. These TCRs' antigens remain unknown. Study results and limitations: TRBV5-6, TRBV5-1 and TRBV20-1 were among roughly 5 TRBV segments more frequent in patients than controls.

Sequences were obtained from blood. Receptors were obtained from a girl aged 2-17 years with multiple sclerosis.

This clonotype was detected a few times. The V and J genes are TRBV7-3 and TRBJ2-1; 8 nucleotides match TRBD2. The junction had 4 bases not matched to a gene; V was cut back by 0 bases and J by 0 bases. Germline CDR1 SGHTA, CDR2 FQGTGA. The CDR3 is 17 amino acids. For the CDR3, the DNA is TGTGCCAGCAGCTTAACGGCGGGGGGCCCCTCCTACAATGAGCAGTTCTTC. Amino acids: CASSLTAGGPSYNEQFF.

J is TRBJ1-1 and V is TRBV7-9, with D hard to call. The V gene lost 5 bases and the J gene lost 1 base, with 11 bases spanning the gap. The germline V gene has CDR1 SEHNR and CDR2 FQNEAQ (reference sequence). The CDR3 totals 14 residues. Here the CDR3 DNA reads TGTGCCAGCAGCCCACCGAATGGGAACACTGAAGCTTTCTTT. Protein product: CASSPPNGNTEAFF.

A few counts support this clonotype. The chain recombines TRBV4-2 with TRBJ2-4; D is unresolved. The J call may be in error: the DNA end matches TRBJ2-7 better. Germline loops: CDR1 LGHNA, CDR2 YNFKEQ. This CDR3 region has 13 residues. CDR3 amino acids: CASSQESDYEQYF. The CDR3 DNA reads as TGTGCCAGCAGCCAAGAGTCAGACTACGAGCAGTACTTC.

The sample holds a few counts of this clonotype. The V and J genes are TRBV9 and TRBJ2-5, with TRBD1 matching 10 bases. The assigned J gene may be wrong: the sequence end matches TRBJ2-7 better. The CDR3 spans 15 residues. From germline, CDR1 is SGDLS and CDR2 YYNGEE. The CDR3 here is CASSPRQGADREQYF. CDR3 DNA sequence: TGTGCCAGCAGCCCAAGACAGGGGGCTGATCGCGAGCAGTACTTC.

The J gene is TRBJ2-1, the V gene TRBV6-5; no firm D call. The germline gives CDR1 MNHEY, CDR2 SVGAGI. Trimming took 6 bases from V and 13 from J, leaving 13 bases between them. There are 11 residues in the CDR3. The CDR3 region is CASSRGKTQFF. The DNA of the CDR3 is TGTGCCAGCAGCAGAGGAAAGACCCAGTTCTTC.

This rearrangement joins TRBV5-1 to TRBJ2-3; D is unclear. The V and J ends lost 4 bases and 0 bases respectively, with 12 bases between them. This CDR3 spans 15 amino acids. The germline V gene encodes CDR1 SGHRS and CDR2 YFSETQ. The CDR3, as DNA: TGCGCCAGCAGCCCGGCGGCCTGGAGCACAGATACGCAGTATTTT. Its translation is CASSPAAWSTDTQYF. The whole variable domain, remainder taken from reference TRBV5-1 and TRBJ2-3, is KAGVTQTPRYLIKTRGQQVTLSCSPISGHRSVSWYQQTPGQGLQFLFEYFSETQRNKGNFPGRFSGRQFSNSRSEMNVSTLELGDSALYLCASSPAAWSTDTQYFGPGTRLTVL.

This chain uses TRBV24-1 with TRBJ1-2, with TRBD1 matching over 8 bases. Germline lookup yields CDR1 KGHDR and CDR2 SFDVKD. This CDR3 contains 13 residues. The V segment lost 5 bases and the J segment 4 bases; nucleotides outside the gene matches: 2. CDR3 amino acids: CATSAGQGYGYTF. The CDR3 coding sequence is TGTGCCACCAGTGCCGGACAGGGCTATGGCTACACCTTC.

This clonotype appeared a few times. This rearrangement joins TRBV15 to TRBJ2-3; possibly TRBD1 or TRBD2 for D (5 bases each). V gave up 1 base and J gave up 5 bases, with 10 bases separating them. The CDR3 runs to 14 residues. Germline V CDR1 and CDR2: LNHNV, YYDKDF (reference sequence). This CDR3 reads CATSRGDRGDTQYF. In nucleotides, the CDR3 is TGTGCCACCAGCAGAGGGGACCGGGGAGATACGCAGTATTTT.

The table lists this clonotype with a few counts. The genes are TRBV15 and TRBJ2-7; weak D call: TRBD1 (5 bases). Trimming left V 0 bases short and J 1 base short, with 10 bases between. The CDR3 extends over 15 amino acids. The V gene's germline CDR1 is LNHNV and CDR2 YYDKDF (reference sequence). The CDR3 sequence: CATSRDRAGSYEQYF. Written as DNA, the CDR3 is TGTGCCACCAGCAGAGACCGTGCAGGGTCCTACGAGCAGTACTTC.

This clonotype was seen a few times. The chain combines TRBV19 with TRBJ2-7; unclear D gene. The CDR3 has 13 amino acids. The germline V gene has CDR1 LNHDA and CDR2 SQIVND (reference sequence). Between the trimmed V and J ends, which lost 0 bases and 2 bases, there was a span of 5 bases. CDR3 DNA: TGTGCCAGTAGTATAGACCGGGCCTACGAGCAGTACTTC. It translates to CASSIDRAYEQYF.

CDR3 nucleotide sequence: TGTGCCAGCAGTTTAGCGCCCCGGCCGTCCCTCCACTTT. As protein: CASSLAPRPSLHF. This chain connects TRBV12-3 or TRBV12-4 to TRBJ1-6; D call uncertain. The CDR3 extends over 13 amino acids. V lost 0 bases, J lost 14 bases, and 11 bases lay in between.

Written as DNA, the CDR3 is TGCAGCGCCCGACGGCAACAAGAGACCCAGTACTTC. Translation gives CSARRQQETQYF. The chain has TRBV29-1 and TRBJ2-5; no definite D call. CDR3 length: 12 amino acids. V lost 7 bases, J lost 2 bases, and 11 bases lay in between. The germline V gene encodes CDR1 SQVTM and CDR2 ANQGSEA.

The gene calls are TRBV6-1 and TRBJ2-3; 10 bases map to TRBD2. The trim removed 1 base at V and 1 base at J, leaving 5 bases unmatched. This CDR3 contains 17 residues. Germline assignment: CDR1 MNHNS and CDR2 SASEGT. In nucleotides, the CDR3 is TGTGCCAGCAGTGAAGGGACTACTAGCGGGGGCACAGATACGCAGTATTTT. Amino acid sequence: CASSEGTTSGGTDTQYF.

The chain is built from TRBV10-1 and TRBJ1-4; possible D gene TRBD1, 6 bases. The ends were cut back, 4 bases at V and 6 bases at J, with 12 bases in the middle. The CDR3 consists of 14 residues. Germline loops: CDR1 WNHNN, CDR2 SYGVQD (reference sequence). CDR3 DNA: TGCGCCAGCAGTGCGGACAGAGAGGATGAAAAACTGTTTTTT. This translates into CASSADREDEKLFF.

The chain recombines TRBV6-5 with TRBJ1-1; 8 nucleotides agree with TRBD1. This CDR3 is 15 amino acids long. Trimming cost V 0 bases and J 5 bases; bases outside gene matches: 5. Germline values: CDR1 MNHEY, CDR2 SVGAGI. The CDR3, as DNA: TGTGCCAGCAGTTACTCCTGGACAGGGAAGACTGAAGCTTTCTTT. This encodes CASSYSWTGKTEAFF.

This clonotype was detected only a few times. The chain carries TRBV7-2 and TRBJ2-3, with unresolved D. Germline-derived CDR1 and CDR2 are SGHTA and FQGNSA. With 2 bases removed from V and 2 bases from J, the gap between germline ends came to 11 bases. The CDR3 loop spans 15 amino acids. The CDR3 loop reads CASSLTAPSTDTQYF. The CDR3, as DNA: TGTGCCAGCAGCTTAACGGCGCCCTCCACAGATACGCAGTATTTT.

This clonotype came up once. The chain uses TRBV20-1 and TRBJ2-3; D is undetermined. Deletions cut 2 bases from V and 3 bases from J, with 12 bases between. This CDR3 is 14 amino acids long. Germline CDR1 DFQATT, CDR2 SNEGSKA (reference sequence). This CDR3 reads CSARPRASTDTQYF. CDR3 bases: TGCAGTGCTAGACCCCGGGCGTCAACAGATACGCAGTATTTT.

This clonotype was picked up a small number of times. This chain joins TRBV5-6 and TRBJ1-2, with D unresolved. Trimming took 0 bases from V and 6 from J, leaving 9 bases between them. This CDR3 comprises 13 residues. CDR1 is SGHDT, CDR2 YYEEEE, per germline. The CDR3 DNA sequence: TGTGCCAGCAGCTTGGTAGGGATAGATGGCTACACCTTC. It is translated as CASSLVGIDGYTF.

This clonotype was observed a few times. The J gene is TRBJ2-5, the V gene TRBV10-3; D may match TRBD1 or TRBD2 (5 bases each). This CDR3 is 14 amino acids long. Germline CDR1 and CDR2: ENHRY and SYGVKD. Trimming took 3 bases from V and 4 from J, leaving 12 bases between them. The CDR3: CAISDPGSRETQYF. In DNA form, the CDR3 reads TGTGCCATCAGTGACCCAGGGAGTCGAGAGACCCAGTACTTC.

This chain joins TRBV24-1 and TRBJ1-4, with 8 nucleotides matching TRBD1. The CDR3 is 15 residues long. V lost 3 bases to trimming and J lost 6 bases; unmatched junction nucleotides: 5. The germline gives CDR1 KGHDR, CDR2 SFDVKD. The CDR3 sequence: CATSDPGTGDEKLFF. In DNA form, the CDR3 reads TGTGCCACCAGTGATCCCGGGACAGGAGATGAAAAACTGTTTTTT.